This TCR beta chain was recorded in a study of blood T cell repertoires in COVID-19. Study-level information: COVID-19 samples, acute and convalescent, were from the United States, Italy and Spain. PBMCs, B-cell-depleted T cells, or T cells provided the cDNA or gDNA that made up the material.

A note on this clone: The junction departs from germline at one end; a sequencing error may be responsible.

Profiling relied on immunoSEQ multiplex PCR, and the TCRdb table lists in-frame clones only, not all of them. Among more than 95,000 clones, roughly nine tenths were seen once, and the ten largest hold 1.8%. This TCR derives from a human donor with active COVID-19. The donor label of this sample is uncertain. Sequencing input: peripheral blood.

The CDR3, as DNA: TGTGCCAGCAGCAAAGACCCCGGGACATCAGACTCGTATGGCTACACCTTC. It is translated as CASSKDPGTSDSYGYTF. V is TRBV3-1 (or the pseudogene TRBV3-2) and J is TRBJ1-2; D is possibly TRBD1 (6 bases). Looked up from germline, CDR1 is LGHDT and CDR2 is YNNKEL (reference sequence). The length of the CDR3 is 17 residues.